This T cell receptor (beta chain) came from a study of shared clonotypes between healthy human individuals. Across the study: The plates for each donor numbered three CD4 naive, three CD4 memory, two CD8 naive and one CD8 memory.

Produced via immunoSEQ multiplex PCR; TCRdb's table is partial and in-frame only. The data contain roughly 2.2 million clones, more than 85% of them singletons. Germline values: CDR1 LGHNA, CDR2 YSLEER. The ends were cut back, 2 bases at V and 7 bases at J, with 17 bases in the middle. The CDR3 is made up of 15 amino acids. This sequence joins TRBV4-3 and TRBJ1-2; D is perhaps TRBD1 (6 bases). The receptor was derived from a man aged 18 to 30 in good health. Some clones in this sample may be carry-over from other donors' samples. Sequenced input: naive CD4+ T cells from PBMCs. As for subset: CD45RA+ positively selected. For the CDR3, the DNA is TGCGCCAGCAGCCAAACGGACAGTTCCTCAATTGGCTACACCTTC. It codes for CASSQTDSSSIGYTF.